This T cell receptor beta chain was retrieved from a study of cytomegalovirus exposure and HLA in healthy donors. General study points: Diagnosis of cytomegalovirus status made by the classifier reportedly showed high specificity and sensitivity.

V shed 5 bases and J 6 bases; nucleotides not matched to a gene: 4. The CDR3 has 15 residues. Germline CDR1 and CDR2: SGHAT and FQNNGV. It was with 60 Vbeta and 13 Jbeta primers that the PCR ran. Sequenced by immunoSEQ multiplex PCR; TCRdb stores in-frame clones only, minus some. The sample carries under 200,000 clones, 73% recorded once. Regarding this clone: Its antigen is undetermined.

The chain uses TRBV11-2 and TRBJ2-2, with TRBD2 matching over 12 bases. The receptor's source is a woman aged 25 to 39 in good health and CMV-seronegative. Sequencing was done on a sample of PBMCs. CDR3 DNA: TGTGCCAGCAGCCCCGGACTAGCGGGACCCGGGGAGCTGTTTTTT. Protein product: CASSPGLAGPGELFF.